The clone carrying this T cell receptor beta chain has ten or more counts. The record originates from a study of T-cell reconstitution after alpha-beta-depleted transplantation in children. This CDR3 is 11 amino acids long. V lost 7 bases, J lost 6 bases, and 10 bases lay in between. Germline V lookup: CDR1 DFQATT, CDR2 SNEGSKA (reference sequence). The TCRbeta library was prepared with unique molecular identifiers. TCRdb ran MiXCR on the PCR reads and lists one entry per CDR3 protein. The table lists about 500,000 distinct CDR3 sequences, about 33% of them singletons. This clonotype originated in a human donor who donated a stem cell graft to a child with aplastic anemia. This chain uses TRBV20-1 with TRBJ2-4, with D hard to call. This specimen was PBMCs from the stem cell graft donor, taken from the stem cell graft. The CDR3 nucleotides read TGCAGTGTTGACATGAGAAACATTCAGTACTTC. Its protein product is CSVDMRNIQYF.